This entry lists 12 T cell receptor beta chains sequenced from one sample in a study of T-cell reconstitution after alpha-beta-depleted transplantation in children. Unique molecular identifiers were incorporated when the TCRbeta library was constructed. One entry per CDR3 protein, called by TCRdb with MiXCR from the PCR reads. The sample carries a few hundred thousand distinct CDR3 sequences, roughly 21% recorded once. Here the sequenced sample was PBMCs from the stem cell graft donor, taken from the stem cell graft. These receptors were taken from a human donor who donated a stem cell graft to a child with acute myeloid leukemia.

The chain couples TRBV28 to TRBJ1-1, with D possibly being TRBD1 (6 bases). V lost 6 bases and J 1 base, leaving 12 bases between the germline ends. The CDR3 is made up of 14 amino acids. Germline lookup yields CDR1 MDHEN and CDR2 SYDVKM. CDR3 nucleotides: TGTGCCAGCAGCGGGCTACAGGGGAACACTGAAGCTTTCTTT. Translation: CASSGLQGNTEAFF.

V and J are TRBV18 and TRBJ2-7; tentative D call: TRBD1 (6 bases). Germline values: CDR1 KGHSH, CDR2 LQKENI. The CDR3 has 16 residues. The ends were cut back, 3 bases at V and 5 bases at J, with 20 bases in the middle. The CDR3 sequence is CASSPTTGFFGHEQYF. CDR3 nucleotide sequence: TGTGCCAGCTCACCGACAACAGGGTTCTTCGGTCACGAGCAGTACTTC. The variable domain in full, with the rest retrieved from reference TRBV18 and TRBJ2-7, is NAGVMQNPRHLVRRRGQEARLRCSPMKGHSHVYWYRQLPEEGLKFMVYLQKENIIDESGMPKERFSAEFPKEGPSILRIQQVVRGDSAAYFCASSPTTGFFGHEQYFGPGTRLTVT.

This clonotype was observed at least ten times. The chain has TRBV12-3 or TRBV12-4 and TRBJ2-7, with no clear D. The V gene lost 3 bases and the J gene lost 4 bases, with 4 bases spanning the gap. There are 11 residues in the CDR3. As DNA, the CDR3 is TGTGCCAGCAGTTTCAAGTACGAGCAGTACTTC. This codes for CASSFKYEQYF.

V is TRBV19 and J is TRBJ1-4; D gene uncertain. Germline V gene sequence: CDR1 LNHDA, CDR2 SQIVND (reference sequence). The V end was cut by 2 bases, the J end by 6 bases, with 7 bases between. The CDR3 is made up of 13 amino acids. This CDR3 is CASSINGDEKLFF. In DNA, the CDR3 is TGTGCCAGTAGTATAAACGGTGATGAAAAACTGTTTTTT.

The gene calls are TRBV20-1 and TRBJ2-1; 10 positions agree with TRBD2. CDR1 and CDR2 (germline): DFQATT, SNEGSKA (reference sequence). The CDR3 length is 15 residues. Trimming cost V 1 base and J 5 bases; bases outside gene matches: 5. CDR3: CSARGTSGANNEQFF. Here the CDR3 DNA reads TGCAGTGCTAGAGGTACTAGCGGGGCCAACAATGAGCAGTTCTTC.

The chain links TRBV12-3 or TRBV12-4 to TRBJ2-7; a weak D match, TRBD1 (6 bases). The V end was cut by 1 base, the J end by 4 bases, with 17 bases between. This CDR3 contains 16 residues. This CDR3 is CASSLGAGRGVYEQYF. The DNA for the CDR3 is TGTGCCAGCAGTTTAGGGGCCGGCAGGGGCGTTTACGAGCAGTACTTC.

The CDR3 here is CASSSTTGKNTEAFF. As DNA, the CDR3 is TGTGCCAGCAGTTCTACGACAGGGAAGAACACTGAAGCTTTCTTT. V and J are TRBV7-9 and TRBJ1-1; 7 positions match TRBD1. J was trimmed by 1 base and V by 6 bases; bases with no gene match: 8. The CDR3 sequence is 15 residues long. From germline, CDR1 is SEHNR and CDR2 FQNEAQ (reference sequence).

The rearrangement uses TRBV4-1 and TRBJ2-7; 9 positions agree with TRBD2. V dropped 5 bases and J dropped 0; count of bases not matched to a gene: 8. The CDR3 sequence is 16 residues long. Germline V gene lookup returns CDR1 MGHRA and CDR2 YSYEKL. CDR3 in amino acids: CASSSQAGGGSYEQYF. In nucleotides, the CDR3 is TGCGCCAGCAGCTCCCAAGCGGGAGGTGGCTCCTACGAGCAGTACTTC.

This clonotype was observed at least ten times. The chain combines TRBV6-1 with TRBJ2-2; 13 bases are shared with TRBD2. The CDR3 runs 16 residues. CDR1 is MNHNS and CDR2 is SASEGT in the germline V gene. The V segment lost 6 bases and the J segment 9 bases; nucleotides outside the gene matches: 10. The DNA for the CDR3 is TGTGCCAGCAGCCCCTACCACGGGACTAGCGGGAGGGAGCTGTTTTTT. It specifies CASSPYHGTSGRELFF.

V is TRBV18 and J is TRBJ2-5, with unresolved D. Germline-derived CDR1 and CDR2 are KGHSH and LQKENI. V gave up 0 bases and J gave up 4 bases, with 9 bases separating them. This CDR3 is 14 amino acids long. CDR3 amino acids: CASSPPTPGETQYF. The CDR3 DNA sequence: TGTGCCAGCTCACCACCGACCCCTGGAGAGACCCAGTACTTC.

DNA for the CDR3: TGTGCCAGCAGTGGGGTTAGAGTCTCTGGGGCCAACGTCCTGACTTTC. Its translation is CASSGVRVSGANVLTF. The V gene is TRBV12-3 or TRBV12-4, the J gene TRBJ2-6; D gene uncertain. This CDR3 has 16 residues. V was shortened by 5 bases and J by 0 bases, with 11 bases between the two germline ends.

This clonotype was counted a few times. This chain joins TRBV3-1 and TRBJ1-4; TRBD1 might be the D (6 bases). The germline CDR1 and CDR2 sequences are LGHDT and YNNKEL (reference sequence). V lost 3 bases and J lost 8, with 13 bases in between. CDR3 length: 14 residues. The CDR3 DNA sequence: TGTGCCAGCAGCCAGTACAGGGAGGACGAAAAACTGTTTTTT. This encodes CASSQYREDEKLFF.